This record looks at one T cell receptor beta chain sequence and its context. Its target is not known. The sample comes from a study of T cell responses to AZD1222 COVID-19 vaccine. General study findings and limits: The number of AZD1222 recipients seropositive at baseline was only 5 to 7.

Assay: immunoSEQ multiplex PCR; the TCRdb copy retains only in-frame clones and omits some. The sample lists some 90,000 clones, 75% to 90% occurring once. The junction had 7 bases not matched to a gene; V was cut back by 3 bases and J by 8 bases. Germline lookup yields CDR1 SGDLS and CDR2 YYNGEE. The CDR3 length is 14 residues. The starting material was peripheral blood, obtained on day 0 of AZD1222 vaccination. The TCR was taken from an adult in good health. The V call is TRBV9, the J call TRBJ2-2, with 7 bases aligning to TRBD1. DNA of the CDR3: TGTGCCAGCAGCGAGGGGGCCTTATCTGGGGAGCTGTTTTTT. It codes for CASSEGALSGELFF.